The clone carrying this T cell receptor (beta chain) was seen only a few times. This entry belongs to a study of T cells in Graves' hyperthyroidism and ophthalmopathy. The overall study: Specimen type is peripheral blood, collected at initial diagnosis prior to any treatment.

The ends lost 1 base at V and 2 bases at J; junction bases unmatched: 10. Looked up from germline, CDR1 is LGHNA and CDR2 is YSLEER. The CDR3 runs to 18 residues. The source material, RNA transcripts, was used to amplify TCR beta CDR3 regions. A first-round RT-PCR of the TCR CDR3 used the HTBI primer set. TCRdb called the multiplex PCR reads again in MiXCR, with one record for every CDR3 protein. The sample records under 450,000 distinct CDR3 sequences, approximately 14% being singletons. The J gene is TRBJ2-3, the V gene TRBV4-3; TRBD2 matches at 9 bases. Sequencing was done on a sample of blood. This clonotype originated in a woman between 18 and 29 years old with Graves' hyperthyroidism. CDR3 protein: CASSQGSGAGGYTDTQYF. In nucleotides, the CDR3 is TGCGCCAGCAGCCAAGGATCGGGAGCGGGGGGCTACACAGATACGCAGTATTTT.